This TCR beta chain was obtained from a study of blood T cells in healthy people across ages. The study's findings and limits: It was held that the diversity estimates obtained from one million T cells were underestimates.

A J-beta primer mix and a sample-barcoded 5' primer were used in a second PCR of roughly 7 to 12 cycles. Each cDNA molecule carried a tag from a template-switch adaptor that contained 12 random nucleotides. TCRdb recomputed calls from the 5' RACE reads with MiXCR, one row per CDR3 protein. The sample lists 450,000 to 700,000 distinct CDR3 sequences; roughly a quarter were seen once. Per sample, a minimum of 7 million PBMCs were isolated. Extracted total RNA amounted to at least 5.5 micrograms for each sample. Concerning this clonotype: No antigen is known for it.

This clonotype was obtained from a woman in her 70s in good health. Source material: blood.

CDR3 loop: CASSPPGAPSYEQYF. As DNA, the CDR3 is TGTGCCAGCAGTCCGCCAGGGGCCCCCTCCTACGAGCAGTACTTC. This sequence joins TRBV28 and TRBJ2-7, with D tentatively TRBD1 (6 bases). The CDR3 has 15 amino acids. V was pared by 5 bases and J by 0 bases, with 14 bases between. Germline V CDR1 and CDR2: MDHEN, SYDVKM.